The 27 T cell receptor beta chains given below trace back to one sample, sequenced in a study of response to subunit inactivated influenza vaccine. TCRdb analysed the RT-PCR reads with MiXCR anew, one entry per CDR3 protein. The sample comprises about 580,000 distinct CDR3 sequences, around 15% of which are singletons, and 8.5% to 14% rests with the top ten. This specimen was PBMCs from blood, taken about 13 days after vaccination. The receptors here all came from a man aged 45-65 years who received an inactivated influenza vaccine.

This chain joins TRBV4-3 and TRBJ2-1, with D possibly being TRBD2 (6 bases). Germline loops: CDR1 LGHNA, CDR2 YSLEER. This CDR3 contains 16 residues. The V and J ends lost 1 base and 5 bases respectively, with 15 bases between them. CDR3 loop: CASSQGRPGLNNEQFF. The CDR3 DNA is TGCGCCAGCAGCCAAGGTCGGCCGGGACTCAACAATGAGCAGTTCTTC.

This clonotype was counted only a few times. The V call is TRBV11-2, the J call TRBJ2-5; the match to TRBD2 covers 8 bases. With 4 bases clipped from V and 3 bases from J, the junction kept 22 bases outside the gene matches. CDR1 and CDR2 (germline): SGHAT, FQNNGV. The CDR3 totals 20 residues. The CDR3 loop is CASSSGGGLSHSEPEETQYF. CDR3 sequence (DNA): TGTGCCAGCAGCTCAGGCGGGGGGCTATCCCACAGCGAGCCCGAAGAGACCCAGTACTTC.

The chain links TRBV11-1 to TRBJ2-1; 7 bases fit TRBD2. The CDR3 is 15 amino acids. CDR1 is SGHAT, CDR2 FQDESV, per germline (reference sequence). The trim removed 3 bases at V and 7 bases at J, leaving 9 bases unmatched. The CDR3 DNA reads TGTGCCAGCAGCTTGGGGAGGGGACGTAGGAATGAGCAGTTCTTC. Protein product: CASSLGRGRRNEQFF. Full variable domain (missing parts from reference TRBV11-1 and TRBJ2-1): EAEVAQSPRYKITEKSQAVAFWCDPISGHATLYWYRQILGQGPELLVQFQDESVVDDSQLPKDRFSAERLKGVDSTLKIQPAELGDSAMYLCASSLGRGRRNEQFFGPGTRLTVL.

The CDR3 DNA follows: TGTGCCAGCAGCGTAGCTACAGGGGGCGCAGGAGAGACCCAGTACTTC. Translating it yields CASSVATGGAGETQYF. The chain combines TRBV9 with TRBJ2-5, with 9 bases lining up with TRBD1. The CDR3 sequence is 16 residues long. Trimming took 0 bases from V and 4 from J; bases not matched to a gene: 7. Germline V gene data show CDR1 as SGDLS and CDR2 as YYNGEE.

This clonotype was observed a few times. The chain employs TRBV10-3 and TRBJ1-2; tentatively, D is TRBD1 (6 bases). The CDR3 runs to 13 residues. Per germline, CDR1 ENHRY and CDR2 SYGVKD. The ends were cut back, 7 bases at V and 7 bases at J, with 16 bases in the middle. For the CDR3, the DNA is TGTGCCATCACCCCGGACAGTGTGGGTGGCTACACCTTC. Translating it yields CAITPDSVGGYTF.

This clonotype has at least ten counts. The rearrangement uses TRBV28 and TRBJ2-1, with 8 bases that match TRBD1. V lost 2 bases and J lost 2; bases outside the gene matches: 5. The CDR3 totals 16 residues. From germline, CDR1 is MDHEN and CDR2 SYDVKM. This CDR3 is CASSLVLQGAYNEQFF. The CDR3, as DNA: TGTGCCAGCAGTTTAGTGTTACAGGGGGCCTACAATGAGCAGTTCTTC. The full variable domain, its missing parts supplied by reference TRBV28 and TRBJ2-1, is DVKVTQSSRYLVKRTGEKVFLECVQDMDHENMFWYRQDPGLGLRLIYFSYDVKMKEKGDIPEGYSVSREKKERFSLILESASTNQTSMYLCASSLVLQGAYNEQFFGPGTRLTVL.

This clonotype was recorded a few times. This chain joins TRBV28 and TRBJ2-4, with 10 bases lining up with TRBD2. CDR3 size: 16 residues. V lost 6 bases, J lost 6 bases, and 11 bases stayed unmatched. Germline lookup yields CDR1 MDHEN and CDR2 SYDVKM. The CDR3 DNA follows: TGTGCCAGCAGCCCTCACCAACTAGCGGGGTTAAACATTCAGTACTTC. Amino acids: CASSPHQLAGLNIQYF.

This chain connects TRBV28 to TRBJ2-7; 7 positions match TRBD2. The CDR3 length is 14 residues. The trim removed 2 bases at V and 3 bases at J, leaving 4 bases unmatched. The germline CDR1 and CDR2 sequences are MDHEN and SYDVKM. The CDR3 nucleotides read TGTGCCAGCAGTTTACTAGCGGAGTTCTACGAGCAGTACTTC. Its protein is CASSLLAEFYEQYF. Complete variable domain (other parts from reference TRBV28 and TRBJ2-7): DVKVTQSSRYLVKRTGEKVFLECVQDMDHENMFWYRQDPGLGLRLIYFSYDVKMKEKGDIPEGYSVSREKKERFSLILESASTNQTSMYLCASSLLAEFYEQYFGPGTRLTVT.

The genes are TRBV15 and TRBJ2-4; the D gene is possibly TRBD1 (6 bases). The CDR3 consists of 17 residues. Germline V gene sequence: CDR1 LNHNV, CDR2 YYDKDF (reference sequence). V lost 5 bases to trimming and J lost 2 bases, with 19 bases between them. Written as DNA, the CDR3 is TGTGCCACCAGCCCGTCGACAGGACCGGTTTCCAAAAACATTCAGTACTTC. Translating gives CATSPSTGPVSKNIQYF. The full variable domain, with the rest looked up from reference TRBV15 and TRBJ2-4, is DAMVIQNPRYQVTQFGKPVTLSCSQTLNHNVMYWYQQKSSQAPKLLFHYYDKDFNNEADTPDNFQSRRPNTSFCFLDIRSPGLGDTAMYLCATSPSTGPVSKNIQYFGAGTRLSVL.

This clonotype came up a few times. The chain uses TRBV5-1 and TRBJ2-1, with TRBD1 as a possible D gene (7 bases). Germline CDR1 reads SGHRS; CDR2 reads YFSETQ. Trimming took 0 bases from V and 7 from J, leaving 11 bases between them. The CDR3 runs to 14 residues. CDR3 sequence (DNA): TGCGCCAGCAGCTTGGGCAGGGGGAGGAATGAGCAGTTCTTC. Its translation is CASSLGRGRNEQFF.

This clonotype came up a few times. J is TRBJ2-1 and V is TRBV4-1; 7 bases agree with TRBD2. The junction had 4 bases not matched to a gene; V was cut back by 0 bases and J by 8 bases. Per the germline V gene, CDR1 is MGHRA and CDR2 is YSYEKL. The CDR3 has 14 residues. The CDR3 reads CASSQEYREDEQFF. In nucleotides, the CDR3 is TGCGCCAGCAGCCAAGAGTACCGGGAGGATGAGCAGTTCTTC.

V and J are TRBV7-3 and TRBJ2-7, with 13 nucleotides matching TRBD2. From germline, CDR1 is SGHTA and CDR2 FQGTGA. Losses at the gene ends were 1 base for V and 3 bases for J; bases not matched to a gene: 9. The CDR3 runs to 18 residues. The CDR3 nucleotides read TGTGCCAGCAGCTTAAACCCGCCCGGACTAGCGGGAGACTACGAGCAGTACTTC. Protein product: CASSLNPPGLAGDYEQYF.

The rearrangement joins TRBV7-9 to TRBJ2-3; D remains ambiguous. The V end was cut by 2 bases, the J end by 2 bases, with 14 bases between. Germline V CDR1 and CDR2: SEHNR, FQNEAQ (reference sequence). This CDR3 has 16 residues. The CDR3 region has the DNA TGTGCCAGCAGCTTATGGGAACGGCAGCTCACAGATACGCAGTATTTT. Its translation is CASSLWERQLTDTQYF.

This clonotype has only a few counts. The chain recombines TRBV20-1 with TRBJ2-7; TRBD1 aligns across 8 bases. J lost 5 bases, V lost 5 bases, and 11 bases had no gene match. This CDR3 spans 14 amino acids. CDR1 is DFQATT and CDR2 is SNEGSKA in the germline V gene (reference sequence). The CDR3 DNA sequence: TGCAGTGCTGGAGGAGGACAGGGAAAGGACGAGCAGTACTTC. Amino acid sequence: CSAGGGQGKDEQYF.

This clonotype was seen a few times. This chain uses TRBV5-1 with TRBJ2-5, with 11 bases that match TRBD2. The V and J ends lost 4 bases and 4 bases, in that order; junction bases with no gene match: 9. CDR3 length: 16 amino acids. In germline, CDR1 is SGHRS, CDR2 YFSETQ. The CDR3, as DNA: TGCGCCAGCAGCCCCTCCCTAGCGGGGGGTTTAGAGACCCAGTACTTC. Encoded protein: CASSPSLAGGLETQYF.

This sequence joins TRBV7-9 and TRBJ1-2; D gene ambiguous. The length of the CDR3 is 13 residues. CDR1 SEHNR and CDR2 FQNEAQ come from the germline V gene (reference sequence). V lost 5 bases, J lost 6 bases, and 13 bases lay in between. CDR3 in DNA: TGTGCCAGCAGCCCCCTCCCCGGGAATGGCTACACCTTC. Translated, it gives CASSPLPGNGYTF.

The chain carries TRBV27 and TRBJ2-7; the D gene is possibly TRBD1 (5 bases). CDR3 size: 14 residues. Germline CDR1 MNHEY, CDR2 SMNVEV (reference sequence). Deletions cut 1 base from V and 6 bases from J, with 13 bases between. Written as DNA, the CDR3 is TGTGCCAGCAGTTTATTATCCCAGGGTTCCGAGCAGTACTTC. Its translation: CASSLLSQGSEQYF.

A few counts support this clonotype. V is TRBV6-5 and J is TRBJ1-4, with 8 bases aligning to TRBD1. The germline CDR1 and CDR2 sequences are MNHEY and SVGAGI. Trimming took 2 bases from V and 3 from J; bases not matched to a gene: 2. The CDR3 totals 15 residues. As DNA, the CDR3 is TGTGCCAGCAGTTACGGGACAGGACCTAATGAAAAACTGTTTTTT. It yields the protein CASSYGTGPNEKLFF.

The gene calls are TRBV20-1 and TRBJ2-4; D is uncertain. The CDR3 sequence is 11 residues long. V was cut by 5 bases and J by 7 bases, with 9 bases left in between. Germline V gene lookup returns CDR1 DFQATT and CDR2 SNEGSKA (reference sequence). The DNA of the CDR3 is TGCAGTGCTGTCCTCGGGAACATTCAGTACTTC. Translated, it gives CSAVLGNIQYF.

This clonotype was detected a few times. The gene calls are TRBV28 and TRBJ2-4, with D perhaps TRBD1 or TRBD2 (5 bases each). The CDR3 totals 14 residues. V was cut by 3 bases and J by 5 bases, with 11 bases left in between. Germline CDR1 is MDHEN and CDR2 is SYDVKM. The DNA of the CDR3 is TGTGCCAGCAGTTTCCAGAGGGGCCAAAACATTCAGTACTTC. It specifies CASSFQRGQNIQYF.

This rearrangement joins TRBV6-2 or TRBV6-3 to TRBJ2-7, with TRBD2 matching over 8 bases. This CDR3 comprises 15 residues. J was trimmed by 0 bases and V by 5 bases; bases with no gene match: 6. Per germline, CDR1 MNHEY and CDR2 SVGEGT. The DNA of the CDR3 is TGTGCCAGCAGTCTTAGCGGGACCCTCTCCTACGAGCAGTACTTC. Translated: CASSLSGTLSYEQYF.

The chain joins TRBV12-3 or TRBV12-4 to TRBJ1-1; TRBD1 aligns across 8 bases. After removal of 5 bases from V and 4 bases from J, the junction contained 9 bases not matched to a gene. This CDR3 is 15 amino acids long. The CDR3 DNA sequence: TGTGCCAGCAGTCCTCAGACAGGGGTGGTCACTGAAGCTTTCTTT. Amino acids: CASSPQTGVVTEAFF.

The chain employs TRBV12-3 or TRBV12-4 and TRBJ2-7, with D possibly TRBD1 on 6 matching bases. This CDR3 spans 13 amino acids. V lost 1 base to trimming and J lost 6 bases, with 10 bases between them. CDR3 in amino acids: CASSLGQAGEQYF. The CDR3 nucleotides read TGTGCCAGCAGTTTAGGACAGGCCGGCGAGCAGTACTTC.

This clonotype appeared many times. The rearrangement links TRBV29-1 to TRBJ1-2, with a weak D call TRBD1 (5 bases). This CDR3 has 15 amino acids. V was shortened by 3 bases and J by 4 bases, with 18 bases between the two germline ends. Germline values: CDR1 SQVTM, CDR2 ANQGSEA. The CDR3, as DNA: TGCAGCGTTGATGGCCAGGGTCGGTCGAGCTATGGCTACACCTTC. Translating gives CSVDGQGRSSYGYTF.

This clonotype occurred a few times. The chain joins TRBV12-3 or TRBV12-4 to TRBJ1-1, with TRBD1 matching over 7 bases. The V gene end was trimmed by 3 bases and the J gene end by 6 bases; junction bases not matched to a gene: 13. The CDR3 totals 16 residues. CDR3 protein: CASSFRANRGGSEAFF. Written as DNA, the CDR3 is TGTGCCAGCAGTTTTCGGGCGAACAGGGGCGGCTCTGAAGCTTTCTTT.

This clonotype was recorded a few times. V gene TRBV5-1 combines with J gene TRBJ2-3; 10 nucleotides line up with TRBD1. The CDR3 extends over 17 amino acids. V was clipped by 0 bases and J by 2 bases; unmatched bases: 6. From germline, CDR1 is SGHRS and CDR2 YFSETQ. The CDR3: CASSLGPTGGYTDTQYF. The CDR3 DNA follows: TGCGCCAGCAGCTTGGGGCCGACAGGGGGCTACACAGATACGCAGTATTTT.

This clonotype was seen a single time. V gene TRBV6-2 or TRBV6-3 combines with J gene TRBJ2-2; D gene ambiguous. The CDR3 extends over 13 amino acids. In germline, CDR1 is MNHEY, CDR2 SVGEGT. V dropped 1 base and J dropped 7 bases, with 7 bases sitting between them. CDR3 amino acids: CASSYWVVGELFF. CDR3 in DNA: TGTGCCAGCAGTTACTGGGTCGTCGGGGAGCTGTTTTTT.